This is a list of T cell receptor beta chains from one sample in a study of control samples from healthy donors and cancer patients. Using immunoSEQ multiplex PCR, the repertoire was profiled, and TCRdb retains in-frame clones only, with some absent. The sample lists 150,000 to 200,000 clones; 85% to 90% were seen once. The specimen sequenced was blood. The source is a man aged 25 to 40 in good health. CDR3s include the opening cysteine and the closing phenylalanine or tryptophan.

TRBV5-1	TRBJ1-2	CASSVTGESGYTF
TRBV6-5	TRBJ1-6	CASVAARGGNSPLHF
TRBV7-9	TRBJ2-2	CASSFRVSSANTGELFF
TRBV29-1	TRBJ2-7	CSVVQLFHVGQYF
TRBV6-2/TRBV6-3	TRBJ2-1	CASSSRGLAAYNEQFF
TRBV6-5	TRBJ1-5	CASSYTGPYSNQPQHF
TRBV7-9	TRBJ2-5	CASSFPGRAGGETQYF
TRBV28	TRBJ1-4	CASSLVLEKLFF
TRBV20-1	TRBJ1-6	CSANRNSPLHF
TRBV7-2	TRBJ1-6	CASSHGTGNGSPLHF
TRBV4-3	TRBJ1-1	CASSLVAQTPGNTEAFF
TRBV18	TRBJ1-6	CASSLGGTQGRNSPLHF
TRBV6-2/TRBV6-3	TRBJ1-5	CASSLFSQPQHF
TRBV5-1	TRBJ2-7	CASSLRGGESSYEQYF
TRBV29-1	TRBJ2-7	CSVDGQGHEQYF
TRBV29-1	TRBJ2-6	CSVTGSGANVLTF
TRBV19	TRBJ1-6	CASSTGQEPGSPLHF
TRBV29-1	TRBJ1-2	CSVVYRNYGYTF
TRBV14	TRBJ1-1	CASSQELNTEAFF
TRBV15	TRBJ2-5	CATSRDVETQYF
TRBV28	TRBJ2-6	CASSGTGTGGGGANVLTF
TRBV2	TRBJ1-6	CASNVRLDSSSYNSPLHF
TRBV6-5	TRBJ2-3	CASPGAGGNTDTQYF
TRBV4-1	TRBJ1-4	CTSSHPSLGDEKLFF
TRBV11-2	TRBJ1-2	CASGRDRLTYGYTF
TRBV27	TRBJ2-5	CASSFSLGGGQETQYF
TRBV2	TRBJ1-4	CASNSWGGQGEKLFF
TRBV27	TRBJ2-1	CASSLTSAGVAINEQFF
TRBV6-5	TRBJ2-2	CASSWAGSNTGELFF